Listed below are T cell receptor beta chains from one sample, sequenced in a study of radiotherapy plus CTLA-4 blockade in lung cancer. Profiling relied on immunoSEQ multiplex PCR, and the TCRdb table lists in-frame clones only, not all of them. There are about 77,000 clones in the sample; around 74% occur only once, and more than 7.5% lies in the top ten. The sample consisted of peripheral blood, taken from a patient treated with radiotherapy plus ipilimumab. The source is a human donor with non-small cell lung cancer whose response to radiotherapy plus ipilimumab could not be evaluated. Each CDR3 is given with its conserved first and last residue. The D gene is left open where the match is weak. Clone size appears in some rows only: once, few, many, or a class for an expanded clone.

TGTGCCAGCAGCCCCGGGAGAGGTTATAGCAATCAGCCCCAGCATTTT	CASSPGRGYSNQPQHF	-	TRBV27	TRBJ1-5	-
TGTGCCAGCAGCCACAACATGCGGCAGGGTCACACAGATACGCAGTATTTT	CASSHNMRQGHTDTQYF	-	TRBV7-8	TRBJ2-3	-
TGTGCCAGCAGCTTAACTCGCTTGACTAGCGGGGGTGGTGCTGAGCAGTTCTTC	CASSLTRLTSGGGAEQFF	TRBD2	TRBV7-3	TRBJ2-1	once
TGTGCCAGCAGCCGGGAGCGGGGGGACACCTACGAGCAGTACTTC	CASSRERGDTYEQYF	TRBD2	TRBV11-2	TRBJ2-7	-
TGTGCCAGCAGCCCAAGCGGGAGCGGTGAGACCCAGTACTTC	CASSPSGSGETQYF	TRBD2	TRBV11-2	TRBJ2-5	-
TGTGCCAGCAGATCGAACAGGGGTCCCAGCACAGATACGCAGTATTTT	CASRSNRGPSTDTQYF	TRBD1	TRBV27	TRBJ2-3	-
TGTGCCAGCAGCTTCCCGGGACAGGTCTCCTACGAGCAGTACTTC	CASSFPGQVSYEQYF	TRBD1	TRBV11-2	TRBJ2-7	-
TGTGCCAGCAGCACACCGGGACAGTCCAATCAGCCCCAGCATTTT	CASSTPGQSNQPQHF	TRBD1	TRBV27	TRBJ1-5	-
TGCGCCAGCAACCAACAGGGGGCTATGACTGAAGCTTTCTTT	CASNQQGAMTEAFF	TRBD1	TRBV10-1	TRBJ1-1	-
TGTGCCAGCAGCCCAGAGACATGGAACTATGGCTACACCTTC	CASSPETWNYGYTF	-	TRBV9	TRBJ1-2	-
TGTGCCACCCCGAGCGGGCCAATTACAGATACGCAGTATTTT	CATPSGPITDTQYF	-	TRBV6-5	TRBJ2-3	-
TGTGCCAGCAGTTTTGCGGAACGCTACACCTTC	CASSFAERYTF	-	TRBV28	TRBJ1-2	-
TGTGCCTGGAGTGTGGGGGCCGGGGGGAACATTCAGTACTTC	CAWSVGAGGNIQYF	-	TRBV30	TRBJ2-4	-
TGTGCCAGCAGCGTAGGGGACAGGGCGACCCTGAACACTGAAGCTTTCTTT	CASSVGDRATLNTEAFF	TRBD1	TRBV9	TRBJ1-1	-
TGTGCCAGCAGCGTAGTTCCGGGAGGTGGCAATGAGCAGTTCTTC	CASSVVPGGGNEQFF	TRBD2	TRBV9	TRBJ2-1	-
TGTGCCAGCAGTTCGAGCGGGAGGGCCACAGATGAGCAGTTCTTC	CASSSSGRATDEQFF	TRBD2	TRBV6-5	TRBJ2-1	-
TGTGCCTGGAGTGTATTCGGGGGAGAGACCCAGTACTTC	CAWSVFGGETQYF	-	TRBV30	TRBJ2-5	-
TGTGCCAGCAGTTACTCGAGCGGGAGTGCCTACAATGAGCAGTTCTTC	CASSYSSGSAYNEQFF	TRBD2	TRBV6-5	TRBJ2-1	-
TGTGCCAGCAGTGGCAGGGACTTCCCGTACAATGAGCAGTTCTTC	CASSGRDFPYNEQFF	-	TRBV2	TRBJ2-1	-
TGTGCCAGCAGCCGAGGGGGAGGGGGGCGATATGGCTACACCTTC	CASSRGGGGRYGYTF	-	TRBV2	TRBJ1-2	-
TGTGCCAGCAGCTTGGTACGGGGGGCGGTAGCCGGGGAGCTGTTTTTT	CASSLVRGAVAGELFF	-	TRBV5-8	TRBJ2-2	-
TGTGCCACCAGCAGAGATAGGGTGGGGGCCAACTACAATGAGCAGTTCTTC	CATSRDRVGANYNEQFF	-	TRBV15	TRBJ2-1	-
TGTGCCAGCAGCTTCCGGACAGGAGATACAGATACGCAGTATTTT	CASSFRTGDTDTQYF	TRBD1	TRBV5-5	TRBJ2-3	-
TGTGCCAGCAGCTTAGCGCCAGGGACAGATACGCAGTATTTT	CASSLAPGTDTQYF	-	TRBV7-7	TRBJ2-3	-
TGTGCCAGCAATGGGGGGGCGGGACAGCCCCAGCATTTT	CASNGGAGQPQHF	-	TRBV6-1	TRBJ1-5	-
TGTGCCAGCAGCTTGACTAGCGGGGGAGCCTACGAGCAGTACTTC	CASSLTSGGAYEQYF	TRBD2	TRBV5-6	TRBJ2-7	-
TGTGCCAGCAGCTTAGTGCGCATCGACTCCTACAATGAGCAGTTCTTC	CASSLVRIDSYNEQFF	-	TRBV7-9	TRBJ2-1	-
TGCGCCAGCAGCCAGAGCCTACAGGGGATCGATGAGCAGTTCTTC	CASSQSLQGIDEQFF	TRBD1	TRBV4-3	TRBJ2-1	once
TGTGCCAGCTCACCACAGGGAGCGTACGAGCAGTACTTC	CASSPQGAYEQYF	-	TRBV18	TRBJ2-7	-
TGTGCCAGCTCCTTGGGGCGGGGAGGCGAGCAGTACTTC	CASSLGRGGEQYF	-	TRBV5-6	TRBJ2-7	once
TGTGCCAGCAGCCTCGGGACTAGCGGGGGGGAAAAGCAGTACTTC	CASSLGTSGGEKQYF	TRBD2	TRBV7-2	TRBJ2-7	-
TGCGCCAGCAGCCTCGGGGGGGATACGCAGTATTTT	CASSLGGDTQYF	TRBD2	TRBV4-3	TRBJ2-3	-
TGCGCCAGCAGCCAAGATCGTGCCCCGACGGCTACTACCTATGGCTACACCTTC	CASSQDRAPTATTYGYTF	-	TRBV4-1	TRBJ1-2	few
TGTGCCAGCAGTGTAGACAGGGGGCACCCTTCGAACACCGGGGAGCTGTTTTTT	CASSVDRGHPSNTGELFF	TRBD1	TRBV6-1	TRBJ2-2	once
TGTGCCAGCAGCTTCCAATGGGCAGGGCCGTACGAGCAGTACTTC	CASSFQWAGPYEQYF	-	TRBV7-3	TRBJ2-7	-
TGTGCCAGCAGCGTAAGTCCAGGGGGCACCTACGAGCAGTACTTC	CASSVSPGGTYEQYF	TRBD1	TRBV9	TRBJ2-7	-
TGCGCCAGCAGCGAAGGGGACAGGGGCGGAGAGACCCAGTACTTC	CASSEGDRGGETQYF	TRBD1	TRBV5-1	TRBJ2-5	-
TGTGCCAGCAGTTTATTTGGGCGGGACTATGGCTACACCTTC	CASSLFGRDYGYTF	-	TRBV27	TRBJ1-2	-
TGTGCCAGCAGTGATACTAGCAGGAATGAGCAGTTCTTC	CASSDTSRNEQFF	-	TRBV25-1	TRBJ2-1	-
TGTGCCAGCAGCGTAACTAGCGGGAGCACAGATACGCAGTATTTT	CASSVTSGSTDTQYF	TRBD2	TRBV9	TRBJ2-3	-
TGTGCCATCAGTGTCCTTCAGCTTACCGGGACTAGCGGGAGGATCAGCTACGAGCAGTACTTC	CAISVLQLTGTSGRISYEQYF	TRBD2	TRBV10-3	TRBJ2-7	-
TGTGCCAGCGGGGGGACTAGCGGCTACAATGAGCAGTTCTTC	CASGGTSGYNEQFF	TRBD2	TRBV2	TRBJ2-1	-
TGTGCCAGTAGTATATTTGGCGGACTATTCTATGGCTACACCTTC	CASSIFGGLFYGYTF	-	TRBV19	TRBJ1-2	-
TGTGCCAGCAGTGGTTTCGGGTTCGATTCACCCCTCCACTTT	CASSGFGFDSPLHF	-	TRBV6-5	TRBJ1-6	-
TGTGCCAGTAGTTCCCGACTAGCGGGAGGAGTCAATGAGCAGTTCTTC	CASSSRLAGGVNEQFF	TRBD2	TRBV19	TRBJ2-1	-